This T cell receptor (beta chain) was obtained from a study of technical replicates of blood from several donors. Using immunoSEQ multiplex PCR, the repertoire was profiled, and TCRdb retains in-frame clones only, with some absent. Among more than 90,000 clones listed, about 95% were seen once. Germline CDR1 is SGHVS and CDR2 is FQNEAQ. The CDR3 has 14 residues. V dropped 1 base and J dropped 4; count of bases not matched to a gene: 0. The specimen was T cells isolated from PBMCs. This sequence was found in a human donor in good health. The chain carries TRBV7-8 and TRBJ2-3, with 9 bases matching TRBD1. DNA for the CDR3: TGTGCCAGCAGCTTAGGACAGGGGGCAGATACGCAGTATTTT. Protein product: CASSLGQGADTQYF.